The entry below describes one T cell receptor beta chain. Antigen specificity is unknown. The data are from a study of T cell repertoires in cytomegalovirus infection. Whole-study context: Matching HLA type, along with CMV infection, was indicated by public TCR beta signatures. Notes on the study in general: Cumulated frequencies of public TCR beta families served to identify carriers of CMV plus the relevant HLA. The study found HLA-C-restricted CMV-specific TCR beta clonotypes dominating the ex vivo response.

Each CDR3 protein gets one entry after TCRdb re-called the reads with MiXCR. The top ten clones hold more than 20% of a sample with 500,000 to 600,000 distinct CDR3 sequences, about 15% of them seen once. V gave up 6 bases and J gave up 6 bases; unmatched junction bases: 10. CDR3 length: 16 residues. Material for sequencing was CD8+ T cells from PBMCs. The chain is built from TRBV12-3 or TRBV12-4 and TRBJ2-2, with 10 positions matching TRBD2. This receptor was identified in a human donor in good health (CMV status not recorded). Some clones in this sample may be carry-over from other donors' samples. The CDR3 is CASSLWERGGPGELFF. The CDR3 DNA reads TGTGCCAGCAGCCTCTGGGAGCGGGGGGGCCCCGGGGAGCTGTTTTTT.